The 24 T cell receptor beta chains below come from one sample, sequenced in a study of shared clonotypes between healthy human individuals. Produced via immunoSEQ multiplex PCR; TCRdb's table is partial and in-frame only. The sample has about 2.1 million clones, 90% to 95% seen once. Naive CD8 populations comprised CD45RO-negative cells positively selected for CCR7, excluding terminally differentiated effector memory CD45RA+ cells. The sample was naive CD8+ T cells from PBMCs. The source is a man younger than 30 in good health. Some clones in this sample may be carry-over from other donors' samples.

The CDR3 nucleotides are TGTGCCAGCAGCACAGACTGGACCCGGGAGCTGTTTTTT. Translated: CASSTDWTRELFF. The V call is TRBV7-9, the J call TRBJ2-2; D not certain. The V gene's germline CDR1 is SEHNR and CDR2 FQNEAQ (reference sequence). V lost 5 bases and J 9 bases, leaving 13 bases between the germline ends. The CDR3 is made up of 13 amino acids.

The chain joins TRBV9 to TRBJ2-1; 10 nucleotides match TRBD2. V lost 5 bases and J lost 5; bases outside the gene matches: 10. This CDR3 is 16 amino acids long. Germline V gives CDR1 SGDLS, CDR2 YYNGEE. The CDR3 here is CASSPMSGRADNEQFF. The CDR3 DNA reads TGTGCCAGCAGTCCGATGAGCGGGAGGGCGGACAATGAGCAGTTCTTC. Filled out from reference TRBV9 and TRBJ2-1, the complete variable domain reads DSGVTQTPKHLITATGQRVTLRCSPRSGDLSVYWYQQSLDQGLQFLIQYYNGEERAKGNILERFSAQQFPDLHSELNLSSLELGDSALYFCASSPMSGRADNEQFFGPGTRLTVL.

The chain employs TRBV6-6 and TRBJ2-1, with D unclear. V was cut by 5 bases and J by 8 bases, with 13 bases left in between. Germline V gives CDR1 MNHNY, CDR2 SVGAGI (reference sequence). The CDR3 sequence is 13 residues long. The CDR3 is CASSPSTNDEQFF. CDR3 nucleotides: TGTGCCAGCAGTCCCTCTACAAACGATGAGCAGTTCTTC.

The chain combines TRBV19 with TRBJ1-2; 8 bases align to TRBD1. The CDR3 sequence is 15 residues long. With 5 bases clipped from V and 4 bases from J, the junction kept 9 bases outside the gene matches. CDR1 and CDR2 (germline): LNHDA, SQIVND (reference sequence). The CDR3, as DNA: TGTGCCAGTAGTCTATTGACAGGGGCGGCCTATGGCTACACCTTC. Amino acid sequence: CASSLLTGAAYGYTF.

The CDR3 protein is CASRSPGTDTQYF. The CDR3 nucleotides read TGTGCCAGCAGGTCGCCGGGCACAGATACGCAGTATTTT. The chain employs TRBV7-6 and TRBJ2-3; unclear D gene. CDR1 and CDR2 (germline): SGHVS, FNYEAQ. This CDR3 spans 13 amino acids. Trimming pared 6 bases from V and 1 base from J, leaving 8 bases between.

The chain carries TRBV19 and TRBJ1-2; 10 positions match TRBD1. The trim removed 10 bases at V and 5 bases at J, leaving 7 bases unmatched. This CDR3 contains 13 residues. The germline V gene has CDR1 LNHDA and CDR2 SQIVND (reference sequence). CDR3 loop: CATAGTGAYGYTF. The DNA of the CDR3 is TGTGCCACGGCCGGGACAGGGGCGTATGGCTACACCTTC. Full variable domain (outside the CDR3, taken from reference TRBV19 and TRBJ1-2): DGGITQSPKYLFRKEGQNVTLSCEQNLNHDAMYWYRQDPGQGLRLIYYSQIVNDFQKGDIAEGYSVSREKKESFPLTVTSAQKNPTAFYLCATAGTGAYGYTFGSGTRLTVV.

This clone appeared a single time. V is TRBV19 and J is TRBJ2-1; weak D call: TRBD1 (6 bases). Deletions cut 0 bases from V and 9 bases from J, with 21 bases between. Germline V gives CDR1 LNHDA, CDR2 SQIVND (reference sequence). The CDR3 has 17 amino acids. CDR3 sequence reads: CASSIDTEQGSRGEQFF. The CDR3, as DNA: TGTGCCAGTAGTATAGACACCGAACAGGGTAGCCGCGGTGAGCAGTTCTTC. The full variable domain, its missing parts supplied by reference TRBV19 and TRBJ2-1, is DGGITQSPKYLFRKEGQNVTLSCEQNLNHDAMYWYRQDPGQGLRLIYYSQIVNDFQKGDIAEGYSVSREKKESFPLTVTSAQKNPTAFYLCASSIDTEQGSRGEQFFGPGTRLTVL.

The gene calls are TRBV29-1 and TRBJ2-1; no definite D call. Per the germline V gene, CDR1 is SQVTM and CDR2 is ANQGSEA. CDR3 length equals 13 residues. V lost 6 bases and J lost 6, with 15 bases in between. The chain's CDR3 is CSVCRVLGNEQFF. As DNA, the CDR3 is TGCAGCGTCTGTCGGGTTCTCGGCAATGAGCAGTTCTTC.

The chain has TRBV7-7 and TRBJ2-7; D is perhaps TRBD1 (5 bases). The germline V and J ends were trimmed by 5 bases and 2 bases, with 10 bases remaining between them. The germline gives CDR1 SSHAT, CDR2 FNYEAQ (reference sequence). This CDR3 has 13 residues. The DNA for the CDR3 is TGTGCCAGCAGCCAGGGAACAGCCTACGAGCAGTACTTC. It yields the protein CASSQGTAYEQYF.

As concerns this clone: The same CDR3 can be traced to other DNA sequences in this sample. The chain is built from TRBV7-9 and TRBJ2-7; possibly TRBD2 for D (5 bases). Germline values: CDR1 SEHNR, CDR2 FQNEAQ (reference sequence). Trimming pared 0 bases from V and 3 bases from J, leaving 9 bases between. The CDR3 runs to 14 residues. CDR3: CASSLAPSSYEQYF. The CDR3 nucleotides are TGTGCCAGCAGCTTAGCGCCTAGCAGCTACGAGCAGTACTTC.

The V and J genes are TRBV4-1 and TRBJ2-7; D perhaps matches TRBD1 (6 bases). The CDR3 extends over 14 amino acids. Trimming pared 3 bases from V and 6 bases from J, leaving 15 bases between. From germline, CDR1 is MGHRA and CDR2 YSYEKL. The CDR3 sequence: CASSHPGHPLEQYF. CDR3 nucleotide sequence: TGCGCCAGCAGCCACCCGGGACATCCCCTCGAGCAGTACTTC.

This chain links TRBV18 with TRBJ2-1; 11 bases match TRBD2. J lost 3 bases, V lost 0 bases, and 4 bases had no gene match. The CDR3 length is 17 residues. The germline V gene encodes CDR1 KGHSH and CDR2 LQKENI. CDR3 in amino acids: CASSPPVLAGVYNEQFF. DNA for the CDR3: TGTGCCAGCTCACCACCCGTACTAGCGGGAGTCTACAATGAGCAGTTCTTC. Complete variable domain (other parts from reference TRBV18 and TRBJ2-1): NAGVMQNPRHLVRRRGQEARLRCSPMKGHSHVYWYRQLPEEGLKFMVYLQKENIIDESGMPKERFSAEFPKEGPSILRIQQVVRGDSAAYFCASSPPVLAGVYNEQFFGPGTRLTVL.

The V gene is TRBV29-1, the J gene TRBJ2-7, with TRBD1 matching over 7 bases. Germline CDR1 reads SQVTM; CDR2 reads ANQGSEA. With V trimmed by 3 bases and J by 6 bases, 8 bases remained unmatched. The CDR3 has 13 residues. Here the CDR3 DNA reads TGCAGCGTTGAGGTAGGGGGCGGAGGCGAGCAGTACTTC. Translated: CSVEVGGGGEQYF.

V usage is TRBV30 and J usage is TRBJ2-7; maybe TRBD1 (6 bases). This CDR3 spans 15 amino acids. CDR1 GTSNPN and CDR2 SVGIG come from the germline V gene (reference sequence). V gave up 4 bases and J gave up 0 bases, with 16 bases separating them. The CDR3 protein is CAWTDTGKSSYEQYF. CDR3 sequence (DNA): TGTGCCTGGACCGATACAGGGAAAAGCTCCTACGAGCAGTACTTC.

J is TRBJ2-7 and V is TRBV27, with D perhaps matching TRBD1 (6 bases). CDR1 is MNHEY and CDR2 is SMNVEV in the germline V gene (reference sequence). This CDR3 has 15 amino acids. Trimming removed 3 bases at V and 0 bases at J, with 12 bases between. The CDR3 DNA is TGTGCCAGCAGTTTGCGGCAGGGGCGCTCCTACGAGCAGTACTTC. Amino acid sequence: CASSLRQGRSYEQYF.

This rearrangement joins TRBV6-5 to TRBJ2-1, with 8 bases matching TRBD1. The CDR3 is made up of 14 amino acids. Germline lookup yields CDR1 MNHEY and CDR2 SVGAGI. The J segment lost 2 bases and the V segment lost 6 bases, leaving 3 bases of the junction unmatched. CDR3 residues: CASSRQGTYNEQFF. The DNA for the CDR3 is TGTGCCAGCAGCCGACAGGGGACCTACAATGAGCAGTTCTTC.

This clone has just a few counts. This chain links TRBV14 with TRBJ1-1, with a possible D match to TRBD1 (5 bases). The V gene lost 0 bases and the J gene lost 4 bases, with 9 bases spanning the gap. Germline V gives CDR1 SGHDN, CDR2 FVKESK. CDR3 size: 14 residues. This CDR3 reads CASSQEGHLTEAFF. In nucleotides, the CDR3 is TGTGCCAGCAGCCAAGAGGGGCACCTCACTGAAGCTTTCTTT.

The chain couples TRBV11-3 to TRBJ2-1, with D maybe TRBD2 (6 bases). Trimming left V 6 bases short and J 7 bases short, with 19 bases between. There are 15 residues in the CDR3. Germline CDR1 and CDR2: SGHNT and YENEEA. The chain's CDR3 is CASSFGSPSSNEQFF. For the CDR3, the DNA is TGTGCCAGCAGTTTCGGGAGTCCCTCTAGTAATGAGCAGTTCTTC.

The V gene is TRBV27, the J gene TRBJ1-2; the D gene is possibly TRBD1 (5 bases). Germline V gene data show CDR1 as MNHEY and CDR2 as SMNVEV (reference sequence). The CDR3 is 15 residues long. V dropped 5 bases and J dropped 0 bases, with 13 bases sitting between them. The CDR3 nucleotides read TGTGCCAGCAGTCTGTCCCGGACAACTAACTATGGCTACACCTTC. This gives the protein CASSLSRTTNYGYTF.

The chain couples TRBV29-1 to TRBJ2-5; D call uncertain. CDR3 size: 11 residues. Germline V CDR1 and CDR2: SQVTM, ANQGSEA. Trimming shortened V by 8 bases and J by 1 base, and 8 bases separated the two germline ends. The CDR3 coding sequence is TGCAGCTCTAGGGTCCAAGAGACCCAGTACTTC. Its translation is CSSRVQETQYF.

This chain uses TRBV14 with TRBJ1-2; tentative D call: TRBD1 (5 bases). V lost 2 bases and J 4 bases, leaving 5 bases between the germline ends. The length of the CDR3 is 12 residues. The germline V gene encodes CDR1 SGHDN and CDR2 FVKESK. The CDR3 here is CASSQRGYGYTF. Written as DNA, the CDR3 is TGTGCCAGCAGCCAAAGGGGCTATGGCTACACCTTC.

The chain links TRBV9 to TRBJ1-2; tentative D call: TRBD1 (5 bases). The V end was cut by 3 bases, the J end by 4 bases, with 10 bases between. The germline gives CDR1 SGDLS, CDR2 YYNGEE. The CDR3 is 13 amino acids. The CDR3 nucleotides read TGTGCCAGCAGCGAACCCGGGGCCTATGGCTACACCTTC. Its translation is CASSEPGAYGYTF. Supplemented by reference TRBV9 and TRBJ1-2, the full variable domain reads DSGVTQTPKHLITATGQRVTLRCSPRSGDLSVYWYQQSLDQGLQFLIQYYNGEERAKGNILERFSAQQFPDLHSELNLSSLELGDSALYFCASSEPGAYGYTFGSGTRLTVV.

The chain has TRBV7-8 and TRBJ2-5; possibly TRBD1 for D (7 bases). Trimming pared 3 bases from V and 5 bases from J, leaving 16 bases between. The length of the CDR3 is 15 residues. Germline V gene lookup returns CDR1 SGHVS and CDR2 FQNEAQ. This chain's CDR3 is CASSFWTGGGETQYF. The CDR3 bases are TGTGCCAGCAGCTTCTGGACAGGTGGGGGGGAGACCCAGTACTTC.

This clone has a single count. The chain couples TRBV4-1 to TRBJ1-2; TRBD1 agrees at 8 bases. The CDR3 covers 14 residues. Trimming cost V 4 bases and J 6 bases; bases outside gene matches: 7. CDR1 is MGHRA and CDR2 is YSYEKL in the germline V gene. CDR3 DNA: TGCGCCAGCAGCCTAAACAGGGGGGATAATGGCTACACCTTC. Translating gives CASSLNRGDNGYTF.